Listed below are T cell receptor beta chains from one sample, sequenced in a study of blood T cells in healthy people across ages. TCRdb re-derived calls from the 5' RACE reads in MiXCR, one entry per CDR3 protein. The repertoire consists of 580,000 or so distinct CDR3 sequences, with roughly 48% occurring once and the leading ten covering around 24%. Material for sequencing was blood. These TCRs come from a man older than 75 in good health. Each CDR3 is given with its conserved first and last residue. The order of the fields is D gene, CDR3 length, clone size, J gene, V gene, CDR3 protein, CDR3 DNA. The D gene is left open where the match is weak. The size of a clone is reported for some rows only, either as once, few or many, or as a class for expanded clones.

D: TRBD2
length: 21
size: -
J: TRBJ2-1
V: TRBV11-2
CDR3: CASSPRSGRPSNLMGFGEQFF
DNA: TGTGCCAGCAGCCCTCGGAGCGGGAGGCCATCGAACCTCATGGGGTTCGGGGAGCAGTTCTTC

D: TRBD1
length: 13
size: -
J: TRBJ1-5
V: TRBV20-1
CDR3: CSARSQGDQPQHF
DNA: TGCAGTGCTAGGTCACAGGGGGACCAGCCCCAGCATTTT

D: -
length: 15
size: few
J: TRBJ2-3
V: TRBV7-9
CDR3: CASSRVRDDTDTQYF
DNA: TGTGCCAGCAGCAGAGTACGGGACGACACAGATACGCAGTATTTT

D: -
length: 13
size: -
J: TRBJ1-5
V: TRBV20-1
CDR3: CSAAMEGNQPQHF
DNA: TGCAGTGCCGCTATGGAGGGAAATCAGCCCCAGCATTTT

D: -
length: 15
size: -
J: TRBJ2-4
V: TRBV20-1
CDR3: CSARDWVAAKNIQYF
DNA: TGCAGTGCTAGAGATTGGGTTGCAGCCAAAAACATTCAGTACTTC

D: -
length: 16
size: -
J: TRBJ2-2
V: TRBV7-2
CDR3: CASSLVGTVGTGELFF
DNA: TGTGCCAGCAGCTTAGTTGGGACAGTTGGGACTGGGGAGCTGTTTTTT

D: TRBD2
length: 18
size: -
J: TRBJ2-1
V: TRBV11-2
CDR3: CASSLDLPRLAGYNEQFF
DNA: TGTGCCAGCAGCTTAGATTTACCCCGACTAGCGGGGTACAATGAGCAGTTCTTC

D: -
length: 11
size: once
J: TRBJ2-7
V: TRBV2
CDR3: CASSLKNEQYF
DNA: TGTGCCAGCAGTCTGAAGAACGAGCAGTACTTC

D: -
length: 13
size: -
J: TRBJ1-4
V: TRBV10-3
CDR3: CAISESRYEKLFF
DNA: TGTGCCATCAGTGAGTCTCGGTATGAAAAACTGTTTTTT

D: TRBD1
length: 15
size: -
J: TRBJ2-3
V: TRBV12-3/TRBV12-4
CDR3: CASSPDRTSTDTQYF
DNA: TGTGCCAGCAGTCCGGACAGGACTAGCACAGATACGCAGTATTTT

D: -
length: 12
size: -
J: TRBJ2-3
V: TRBV30
CDR3: CAWNIGTDTQYF
DNA: TGTGCCTGGAATATTGGCACAGATACGCAGTATTTT

D: -
length: 15
size: few
J: TRBJ2-5
V: TRBV12-3/TRBV12-4
CDR3: CASSLRRDTKETQYF
DNA: TGTGCCAGCAGTTTACGCAGGGATACAAAAGAGACCCAGTACTTC

D: -
length: 13
size: -
J: TRBJ2-3
V: TRBV12-3/TRBV12-4
CDR3: CASSDPREDTQYF
DNA: TGTGCCAGCAGTGACCCCCGGGAGGATACGCAGTATTTT

D: -
length: 13
size: once
J: TRBJ1-1
V: TRBV29-1
CDR3: CSAAPGVNTEAFF
DNA: TGCAGCGCAGCTCCAGGGGTGAACACTGAAGCTTTCTTT

D: TRBD2
length: 16
size: -
J: TRBJ2-1
V: TRBV5-1
CDR3: CASSWTVAGGYNEQFF
DNA: TGCGCCAGCAGCTGGACCGTAGCGGGAGGGTACAATGAGCAGTTCTTC

D: -
length: 12
size: few
J: TRBJ2-7
V: TRBV11-1
CDR3: CASSSDEIEQYF
DNA: TGTGCCAGCAGCTCGGACGAGATCGAGCAGTACTTC

D: -
length: 15
size: few
J: TRBJ2-1
V: TRBV6-2/TRBV6-3
CDR3: CASSGIPTSNNEQFF
DNA: TGTGCCAGCAGTGGAATCCCGACTAGTAACAATGAGCAGTTCTTC

D: TRBD2
length: 17
size: few
J: TRBJ2-1
V: TRBV4-1
CDR3: CASSQGFREGAYNEQFF
DNA: TGCGCCAGCAGCCAAGGTTTTCGGGAGGGCGCTTACAATGAGCAGTTCTTC

D: -
length: 17
size: -
J: TRBJ2-4
V: TRBV7-2
CDR3: CASSLDGSPGVKNIQYF
DNA: TGTGCCAGCAGTTTAGACGGGAGCCCCGGGGTCAAAAACATTCAGTACTTC

D: -
length: 16
size: -
J: TRBJ2-2
V: TRBV7-2
CDR3: CASSSPNRVITGELFF
DNA: TGTGCCAGCAGCTCACCAAACAGGGTAATCACCGGGGAGCTGTTTTTT

D: -
length: 13
size: -
J: TRBJ1-2
V: TRBV27
CDR3: CASSLWGSGGYTF
DNA: TGTGCCAGCAGTTTATGGGGATCCGGTGGCTACACCTTC

D: -
length: 16
size: few
J: TRBJ2-6
V: TRBV12-3/TRBV12-4
CDR3: CASSRIANSGANVLTF
DNA: TGTGCCAGCAGCCGGATAGCGAACTCTGGGGCCAACGTCCTGACTTTC

D: TRBD2
length: 17
size: -
J: TRBJ2-3
V: TRBV11-2
CDR3: CASSFRGLAGVTDTQYF
DNA: TGTGCCAGCAGCTTCAGGGGACTAGCGGGAGTTACAGATACGCAGTATTTT

D: TRBD2
length: 16
size: few
J: TRBJ2-7
V: TRBV6-5
CDR3: CASRRLARVGSYEQYF
DNA: TGTGCCAGCAGGCGACTAGCGCGGGTGGGCTCCTACGAGCAGTACTTC

D: TRBD1
length: 17
size: -
J: TRBJ2-1
V: TRBV15
CDR3: CATSRPGTGQGYNEQFF
DNA: TGTGCCACCAGCCGACCGGGGACAGGGCAAGGGTACAATGAGCAGTTCTTC

D: -
length: 16
size: -
J: TRBJ1-2
V: TRBV5-1
CDR3: CASSLGHPQMGDGYTF
DNA: TGCGCCAGCAGCCTGGGACACCCCCAGATGGGGGATGGCTACACCTTC

D: -
length: 13
size: -
J: TRBJ1-2
V: TRBV3-1
CDR3: CASSQDGHYGYTF
DNA: TGTGCCAGCAGCCAAGATGGACACTATGGCTACACCTTC

D: -
length: 15
size: -
J: TRBJ2-1
V: TRBV4-3
CDR3: CASSQDAATHNEQFF
DNA: TGCGCCAGCAGCCAAGACGCAGCGACCCACAATGAGCAGTTCTTC

D: -
length: 13
size: few
J: TRBJ2-7
V: TRBV5-8
CDR3: CASGPGRLYEQYF
DNA: TGTGCCAGCGGCCCGGGGAGACTCTACGAGCAGTACTTC

D: -
length: 14
size: once
J: TRBJ1-1
V: TRBV14
CDR3: CASSQGHPNTEAFF
DNA: TGTGCCAGCAGCCAGGGACATCCGAACACTGAAGCTTTCTTT

D: -
length: 15
size: -
J: TRBJ1-2
V: TRBV4-3
CDR3: CASTQVPGRNYGYTF
DNA: TGCGCCAGCACCCAGGTCCCCGGGCGGAACTATGGCTACACCTTC

D: TRBD1
length: 15
size: -
J: TRBJ1-1
V: TRBV6-6
CDR3: CASSDTGAVNTEAFF
DNA: TGTGCCAGCAGCGACACAGGGGCGGTGAACACTGAAGCTTTCTTT

D: TRBD2
length: 16
size: -
J: TRBJ2-1
V: TRBV11-3
CDR3: CASSRREQRGDNEQFF
DNA: TGTGCCAGCAGCCGAAGAGAACAGCGGGGGGACAATGAGCAGTTCTTC

D: -
length: 12
size: once
J: TRBJ2-2
V: TRBV29-1
CDR3: CSGSGAIGELFF
DNA: TGCAGCGGGTCCGGAGCCATCGGGGAGCTGTTTTTT

D: TRBD2
length: 15
size: few
J: TRBJ2-7
V: TRBV27
CDR3: CASSSSGALSYEQYF
DNA: TGTGCCAGCAGCTCCAGCGGGGCCTTGTCCTACGAGCAGTACTTC

D: TRBD1
length: 16
size: few
J: TRBJ2-3
V: TRBV25-1
CDR3: CASSPRDRASTDTQYF
DNA: TGTGCCAGCAGTCCCCGGGACAGAGCTAGCACAGATACGCAGTATTTT

D: -
length: 15
size: -
J: TRBJ2-2
V: TRBV5-6
CDR3: CASSLVGRSTGELFF
DNA: TGTGCCAGCAGCTTGGTTGGCAGATCCACCGGGGAGCTGTTTTTT

D: TRBD2
length: 17
size: few
J: TRBJ2-1
V: TRBV25-1
CDR3: CASSELAGGTSYNEQFF
DNA: TGTGCCAGCAGTGAACTAGCGGGGGGGACCTCCTACAATGAGCAGTTCTTC

D: -
length: 13
size: -
J: TRBJ2-4
V: TRBV12-3/TRBV12-4
CDR3: CASSLPGPDIQYF
DNA: TGTGCCAGCAGTCTGCCTGGACCAGACATTCAGTACTTC

D: -
length: 16
size: few
J: TRBJ2-5
V: TRBV6-2/TRBV6-3
CDR3: CASTQTPPSSSGAQYF
DNA: TGTGCCAGCACTCAGACACCGCCATCGTCCTCCGGGGCCCAGTACTTC

D: -
length: 13
size: -
J: TRBJ2-1
V: TRBV20-1
CDR3: CSATWGVYNEQFF
DNA: TGCAGTGCTACCTGGGGGGTCTACAATGAGCAGTTCTTC

D: -
length: 12
size: -
J: TRBJ2-7
V: TRBV20-1
CDR3: CSALAQGYEQYF
DNA: TGCAGTGCCCTGGCACAGGGCTACGAGCAGTACTTC

D: -
length: 13
size: many
J: TRBJ2-7
V: TRBV10-3
CDR3: CAISTRGSGEQYF
DNA: TGTGCCATCAGTACTCGCGGGTCCGGGGAGCAGTACTTC

D: -
length: 11
size: -
J: TRBJ1-5
V: TRBV21-1
CDR3: CASAGSQPQHF
DNA: TGTGCCAGCGCGGGTAGTCAGCCCCAGCATTTT

D: TRBD1
length: 14
size: -
J: TRBJ1-2
V: TRBV4-3
CDR3: CASSSGQGRRGYTF
DNA: TGCGCCAGCAGCTCAGGACAGGGACGACGTGGCTACACCTTC

D: -
length: 15
size: -
J: TRBJ2-6
V: TRBV9
CDR3: CASSAGNSGANVLTF
DNA: TGTGCCAGCAGCGCGGGGAACTCTGGGGCCAACGTCCTGACTTTC

D: -
length: 15
size: -
J: TRBJ2-1
V: TRBV7-2
CDR3: CASSLVGLLPDEQFF
DNA: TGTGCCAGCAGCTTAGTTGGCCTCCTCCCCGATGAGCAGTTCTTC

D: TRBD2
length: 12
size: -
J: TRBJ2-1
V: TRBV20-1
CDR3: CSEIRGGAEQFF
DNA: TGCAGTGAGATTCGCGGGGGGGCTGAGCAGTTCTTC

D: -
length: 13
size: -
J: TRBJ2-7
V: TRBV6-6
CDR3: CASARIRTYERYF
DNA: TGTGCCAGCGCGAGGATTCGGACCTACGAGCGGTACTTC

D: -
length: 14
size: -
J: TRBJ2-3
V: TRBV20-1
CDR3: CSARFGGQSDTQYF
DNA: TGCAGTGCTAGGTTCGGGGGCCAATCAGATACGCAGTATTTT

D: -
length: 14
size: many
J: TRBJ2-4
V: TRBV6-5
CDR3: CASSPQATKNIQYF
DNA: TGTGCCAGCAGTCCACAGGCGACCAAAAACATTCAGTACTTC

D: -
length: 15
size: -
J: TRBJ2-1
V: TRBV9
CDR3: CASGGGRDSYNEQFF
DNA: TGTGCCTCCGGTGGAGGGAGAGACAGCTACAATGAGCAGTTCTTC